A single sample gave rise to the 19 T cell receptor beta chains below, sequenced in a study of blood T cells in healthy people across ages. It was with a sample-barcoded 5' primer and a J-beta primer mix that a second PCR of roughly 7 to 12 cycles was run. Using its own MiXCR run on the 5' RACE reads, TCRdb lists one record per CDR3 protein. The sample shows under 850,000 distinct CDR3 sequences, under 40% of them seen only once. The sample consisted of blood. These receptor sequences come from a young man in good health.

This clonotype was recorded many times. This chain joins TRBV3-1 and TRBJ2-3; D ambiguous. The CDR3 length is 12 residues. Deletions cut 1 base from V and 6 bases from J, with 5 bases between. CDR1 is LGHDT, CDR2 YNNKEL, per germline (reference sequence). The DNA for the CDR3 is TGTGCCAGCAGCCAAGCCCGCGATACGCAGTATTTT. Protein: CASSQARDTQYF.

Notes on this clonotype: Germline is not matched at one junction end, which may reflect a read error. This rearrangement joins TRBV12-3 or TRBV12-4 to TRBJ2-1; 8 nucleotides match TRBD2. The CDR3 extends over 14 amino acids. The CDR3 sequence: CTSSLWTSWNEQFF. CDR3 coding DNA: TGTACCAGCAGCCTATGGACTAGCTGGAATGAGCAGTTCTTC.

The V call is TRBV4-3, the J call TRBJ2-2, with 7 positions matching TRBD2. Germline loops: CDR1 LGHNA, CDR2 YSLEER. Trimming cost V 1 base and J 0 bases; bases outside gene matches: 2. The CDR3 spans 16 residues. The CDR3 nucleotides are TGCGCCAGCAGCCAAGGGGAGGGGCCGAACACCGGGGAGCTGTTTTTT. Translation: CASSQGEGPNTGELFF.

About this clonotype itself: A read error is likely, as this CDR3 ends without the conserved phenylalanine or tryptophan. The chain couples TRBV12-3 or TRBV12-4 to TRBJ2-1; 10 positions match TRBD2. Trimming at V came to 5 bases and at J to 5 bases, leaving 6 bases not matched to a gene. The CDR3 is made up of 15 amino acids. CDR3 sequence: CASSLGLAGDNEQFS. The CDR3 region has the DNA TGTGCCAGCAGTCTCGGTCTAGCGGGGGACAATGAGCAGTTCTCC.

The chain carries TRBV20-1 and TRBJ1-1, with D possibly TRBD1 on 5 matching bases. The CDR3 runs 12 residues. The germline V gene has CDR1 DFQATT and CDR2 SNEGSKA (reference sequence). V was trimmed by 3 bases and J by 7 bases, leaving 12 bases between them. CDR3 in amino acids: CSARSRVGEAFF. DNA of the CDR3: TGCAGTGCTAGGTCCAGGGTTGGTGAAGCTTTCTTT.

J is TRBJ2-1 and V is TRBV5-5, with D perhaps being TRBD1 or TRBD2 (5 bases each). Germline CDR1 reads SGHKS; CDR2 reads YYEKEE (reference sequence). The CDR3 runs to 16 residues. The V and J ends lost 6 bases and 0 bases respectively, with 16 bases between them. The DNA of the CDR3 is TGTGCCAGCACTCCGGCTGTCGGGGCCTCCTACAATGAGCAGTTCTTC. The encoded protein is CASTPAVGASYNEQFF.

This clonotype was found a few times. The chain couples TRBV15 to TRBJ2-3; possibly TRBD1 for D (5 bases). The germline V gene has CDR1 LNHNV and CDR2 YYDKDF (reference sequence). Trimming removed 5 bases at V and 2 bases at J, with 20 bases between. This CDR3 region has 17 residues. CDR3 in DNA: TGTGCCACCAGCCCCGAGCGCCTGAACAGGAACACAGATACGCAGTATTTT. It yields the protein CATSPERLNRNTDTQYF.

This clonotype showed up just a few times. The chain employs TRBV2 and TRBJ1-4; 7 bases match TRBD1. Trimming removed 6 bases from V and 4 bases from J; junction bases left unmatched: 11. This CDR3 is built from 16 residues. Looked up from germline, CDR1 is SNHLY and CDR2 is FYNNEI. The DNA for the CDR3 is TGTGCCAGCAGGGGGACGGGACAGTCCTTTAATGAAAAACTGTTTTTT. It encodes CASRGTGQSFNEKLFF.

The V and J genes are TRBV4-1 and TRBJ1-2; the D is unclear. Germline assignment: CDR1 MGHRA and CDR2 YSYEKL. This CDR3 has 12 amino acids. Trimming stripped 0 bases from V and 10 bases from J, with 9 bases between. The CDR3 spells CASSQDLASYTF. The CDR3 DNA follows: TGCGCCAGCAGCCAAGATCTCGCTTCCTACACCTTC.

This clonotype was detected a few times. The chain is built from TRBV9 and TRBJ2-7; D is undetermined. The CDR3 length is 13 residues. Trimming took 3 bases from V and 2 from J, leaving 9 bases between them. Germline V gives CDR1 SGDLS, CDR2 YYNGEE. CDR3 DNA sequence: TGTGCCAGCAGCGCGACTGGGGCCTACGAGCAGTACTTC. Protein: CASSATGAYEQYF.

This clonotype showed up just a few times. The rearrangement uses TRBV4-2 and TRBJ2-3; perhaps TRBD2 as D (7 bases). CDR1 LGHNA and CDR2 YNFKEQ come from the germline V gene. The CDR3 extends over 19 amino acids. V dropped 3 bases and J dropped 1 base, with 23 bases sitting between them. The CDR3 spells CASSHQAGAAIQGTDTQYF. CDR3 nucleotides: TGTGCCAGCAGCCATCAGGCGGGGGCTGCCATCCAGGGCACAGATACGCAGTATTTT.

The V and J genes are TRBV7-9 and TRBJ1-6, with D tentatively TRBD1 (6 bases). Between the trimmed V and J ends, which lost 4 bases and 9 bases, there was a span of 19 bases. Germline V CDR1 and CDR2: SEHNR, FQNEAQ (reference sequence). The CDR3 has 16 amino acids. The CDR3 reads CASSSGAQGFGSPLHF. As DNA, the CDR3 is TGTGCCAGCAGCTCGGGCGCACAGGGATTCGGTTCACCCCTCCACTTT.

Regarding this clonotype: This may come from a read error, since a much larger clone is one base off. The chain uses TRBV5-1 and TRBJ2-7, with TRBD2 matching 9 bases. CDR3 size: 15 residues. The germline V gene encodes CDR1 SGHRS and CDR2 YFSETQ. Germline trimming cut 2 bases from V and 7 bases from J; bases unmatched to any gene: 10. CDR3 sequence reads: CASSFQRGAYNEQYF. DNA for the CDR3: TGCGCCAGCAGCTTCCAGCGGGGGGCGTACAATGAGCAGTACTTC.

The genes are TRBV20-1 and TRBJ1-1; possibly TRBD1 for D (6 bases). In germline, CDR1 is DFQATT, CDR2 SNEGSKA (reference sequence). With 3 bases removed from V and 1 base from J, the gap between germline ends came to 12 bases. The CDR3 extends over 14 amino acids. This CDR3 is CSASIGGPNTEAFF. The CDR3 region has the DNA TGCAGTGCTAGTATCGGGGGCCCGAACACTGAAGCTTTCTTT.

This clonotype occurred once. The junction and the germline gene differ at one end; a read error may be behind it. The chain links TRBV2 to TRBJ2-3; D not resolved. The CDR3 consists of 15 residues. CDR1 and CDR2 (germline): SNHLY, FYNNEI. The CDR3 DNA sequence: TGTGCCGGCAGTGAAGGACCGTTACTGGGGGATACGCAGTATTTT. This translates into CAGSEGPLLGDTQYF.

A remark on this clonotype: A read error may account for a junction end that differs from germline. The V call is TRBV6-5, the J call TRBJ2-2; 10 bases are shared with TRBD1. This CDR3 region has 14 residues. Germline V gene data show CDR1 as MNHEY and CDR2 as SVGAGI. CDR3 sequence: CATSGTGAVGELFF. The CDR3 DNA is TGTGCCACCAGTGGGACAGGGGCCGTCGGGGAGCTGTTTTTT.

This clonotype was found a few times. The chain employs TRBV11-2 and TRBJ2-1, with 9 bases matching TRBD1. CDR3 size: 14 residues. The germline CDR1 and CDR2 sequences are SGHAT and FQNNGV. The trim removed 4 bases at V and 14 bases at J, leaving 12 bases unmatched. CDR3 residues: CASSSRAVGTGKFF. CDR3 nucleotide sequence: TGTGCCAGCAGCTCCCGGGCTGTGGGGACAGGGAAGTTCTTC.

The chain joins TRBV5-1 to TRBJ2-3, with 9 bases that match TRBD2. CDR3 length: 14 amino acids. Per germline, CDR1 SGHRS and CDR2 YFSETQ. Trimming cost V 6 bases and J 0 bases; bases outside gene matches: 2. In DNA, the CDR3 is TGCGCCAGCATGGCGGGGGGGAGCACAGATACGCAGTATTTT. This encodes CASMAGGSTDTQYF. Variable domain in full (rest from reference TRBV5-1 and TRBJ2-3): KAGVTQTPRYLIKTRGQQVTLSCSPISGHRSVSWYQQTPGQGLQFLFEYFSETQRNKGNFPGRFSGRQFSNSRSEMNVSTLELGDSALYLCASMAGGSTDTQYFGPGTRLTVL.

This clonotype has a count of ten or more. The chain couples TRBV29-1 to TRBJ1-2; D possibly corresponds to TRBD1 (5 bases). Trimming removed 1 base at V and 6 bases at J, with 15 bases between. Germline CDR1 is SQVTM and CDR2 is ANQGSEA. CDR3 length: 14 residues. The CDR3 region is CSVEGDRHFDGYTF. The CDR3 region has the DNA TGCAGCGTTGAAGGGGACCGACACTTTGATGGCTACACCTTC.